This TCR beta chain stems from a study of CD8 T cells in Susac syndrome. TCR beta from blood CD8+ and CD4+ T cells was sequenced. Multiple sclerosis controls were treatment-naive patients with stable or active relapsing-remitting disease. TEMRA cells were FACS-enriched, with CD8+ and CD4+ T cells isolated negatively. Random-hexamer reverse transcription was applied to roughly 0.5 to 1 ug RNA. Amplification of the TCR beta CDR3 was carried out by immunoSEQ multiplex PCR, which spanned a total of 54 Vbeta and 13 Jbeta segments. TCRdb reprocessed the immunoSEQ multiplex PCR reads with MiXCR, giving one entry per CDR3 protein. The repertoire holds under 250,000 distinct CDR3 sequences, with around 93% as singletons. The V gene end was trimmed by 4 bases and the J gene end by 0 bases; junction bases not matched to a gene: 7. The CDR3 runs 17 residues. The germline V gene encodes CDR1 SGHRS and CDR2 YFSETQ.

V gene TRBV5-1 combines with J gene TRBJ2-7; 13 bases are a match to TRBD2. The sequencing input was CD4+ T cells from PBMCs. The receptor was isolated from a human donor with multiple sclerosis. For the CDR3, the DNA is TGCGCCAGCAGCCTTGGACTAGCGGGGGCATCCTCCTACGAGCAGTACTTC. Its protein product is CASSLGLAGASSYEQYF.